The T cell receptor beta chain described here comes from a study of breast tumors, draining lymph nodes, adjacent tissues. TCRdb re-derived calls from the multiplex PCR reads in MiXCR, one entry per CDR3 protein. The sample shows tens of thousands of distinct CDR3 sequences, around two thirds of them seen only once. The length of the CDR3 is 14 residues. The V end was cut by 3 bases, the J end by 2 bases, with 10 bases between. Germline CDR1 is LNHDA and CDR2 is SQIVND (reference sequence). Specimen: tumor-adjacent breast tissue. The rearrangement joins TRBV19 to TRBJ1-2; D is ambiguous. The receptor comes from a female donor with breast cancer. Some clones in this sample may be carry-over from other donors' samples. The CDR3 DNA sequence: TGTGCCAGTAGTATTCGGCACCTAAACTATGGCTACACCTTC. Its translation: CASSIRHLNYGYTF.